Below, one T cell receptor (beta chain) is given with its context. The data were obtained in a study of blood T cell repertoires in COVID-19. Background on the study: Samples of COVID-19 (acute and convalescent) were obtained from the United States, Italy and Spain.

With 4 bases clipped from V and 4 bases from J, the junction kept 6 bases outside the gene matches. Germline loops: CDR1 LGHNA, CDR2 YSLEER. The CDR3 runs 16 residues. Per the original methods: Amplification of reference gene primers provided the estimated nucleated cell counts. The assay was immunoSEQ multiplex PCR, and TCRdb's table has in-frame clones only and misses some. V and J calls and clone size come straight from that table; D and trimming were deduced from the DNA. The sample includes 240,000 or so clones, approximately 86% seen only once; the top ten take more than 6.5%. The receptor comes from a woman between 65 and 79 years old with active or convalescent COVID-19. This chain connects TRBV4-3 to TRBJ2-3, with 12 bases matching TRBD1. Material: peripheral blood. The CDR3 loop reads CASSRGDRGRADTQYF. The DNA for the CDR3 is TGCGCCAGCAGCCGGGGGGACAGGGGGCGCGCAGATACGCAGTATTTT.